These 21 T cell receptor beta chains share one sample of origin, sequenced in a study of blood T cell repertoires in COVID-19. Generated by immunoSEQ multiplex PCR, the TCRdb table keeps only in-frame clones and is missing some. The repertoire holds approximately 260,000 clones, with over 75% as singletons. Sequencing was performed on peripheral blood. The receptors were gathered from a human donor in a cohort sampled during active COVID-19.

The chain employs TRBV19 and TRBJ1-2; 10 nucleotides line up with TRBD1. V lost 5 bases, J lost 6 bases, and 9 bases stayed unmatched. The germline CDR1 and CDR2 sequences are LNHDA and SQIVND (reference sequence). This CDR3 region has 15 residues. CDR3 protein: CASSPRDRGWDGYTF. CDR3 bases: TGTGCCAGTAGTCCGCGGGACAGGGGTTGGGATGGCTACACCTTC.

The chain couples TRBV19 to TRBJ2-7; 8 bases align to TRBD1. The CDR3 is 13 residues long. Losses at the gene ends were 4 bases for V and 1 base for J; bases not matched to a gene: 0. The germline V gene has CDR1 LNHDA and CDR2 SQIVND (reference sequence). This CDR3 is CASSRTGSYEQYF. The CDR3 bases are TGTGCCAGTAGTAGGACAGGGTCCTACGAGCAGTACTTC.

The rearrangement links TRBV5-5 to TRBJ1-3; a possible D gene is TRBD1 (6 bases). Trimming removed 0 bases from V and 2 bases from J, with 9 bases in between. The CDR3 runs 15 residues. The germline V gene has CDR1 SGHKS and CDR2 YYEKEE (reference sequence). CDR3 amino acids: CASSLDAGAGNTIYF. DNA for the CDR3: TGTGCCAGCAGCTTGGATGCAGGGGCTGGAAACACCATATATTTT.

The genes are TRBV19 and TRBJ1-1, with a tentative D call TRBD1 (5 bases). The CDR3 is 13 amino acids. V lost 5 bases, J lost 5 bases, and 12 bases lay in between. Germline CDR1 and CDR2: LNHDA and SQIVND (reference sequence). This CDR3 reads CASSSDRRTEAFF. The CDR3 DNA is TGTGCCAGTAGTTCAGACAGACGGACTGAAGCTTTCTTT. The variable domain in full, with the rest retrieved from reference TRBV19 and TRBJ1-1, is DGGITQSPKYLFRKEGQNVTLSCEQNLNHDAMYWYRQDPGQGLRLIYYSQIVNDFQKGDIAEGYSVSREKKESFPLTVTSAQKNPTAFYLCASSSDRRTEAFFGQGTRLTVV.

The gene calls are TRBV6-5 and TRBJ1-4, with D possibly being TRBD1 (5 bases). CDR1 is MNHEY, CDR2 SVGAGI, per germline. Trimming stripped 5 bases from V and 4 bases from J, with 14 bases between. The CDR3 covers 15 residues. The CDR3 sequence: CASSLGRALNEKLFF. The CDR3 DNA is TGTGCCAGCAGTCTTGGCAGGGCCCTTAATGAAAAACTGTTTTTT.

The genes are TRBV27 and TRBJ1-5; 9 bases match TRBD1. V lost 4 bases and J lost 7; bases outside the gene matches: 8. Germline V gives CDR1 MNHEY, CDR2 SMNVEV (reference sequence). The CDR3 spans 15 residues. The CDR3 sequence is CASSSAGTGRQPQHF. The CDR3 DNA sequence: TGTGCCAGCAGTTCCGCCGGGACAGGGCGACAGCCCCAGCATTTT.

The chain carries TRBV5-1 and TRBJ2-5; 10 nucleotides agree with TRBD2. The CDR3 loop spans 16 amino acids. The V gene end was trimmed by 3 bases and the J gene end by 2 bases; junction bases not matched to a gene: 7. The germline V gene encodes CDR1 SGHRS and CDR2 YFSETQ. This CDR3 reads CASSSKLAGTQETQYF. The CDR3 nucleotides are TGCGCCAGCAGCTCGAAACTAGCGGGGACACAAGAGACCCAGTACTTC.

The J gene is TRBJ2-7, the V gene TRBV7-2; 14 nucleotides align to TRBD2. J gave up 1 base and V 5 bases, and 7 bases lay outside the gene matches. In germline, CDR1 is SGHTA, CDR2 FQGNSA. The CDR3 runs to 17 residues. In nucleotides, the CDR3 is TGTGCCAGCAGCACGGGACTAGCGGGAGTTTCGTCCTACGAGCAGTACTTC. This translates into CASSTGLAGVSSYEQYF.

About this clone: The same CDR3 can be traced to other DNA sequences in this sample. The chain links TRBV12-3 or TRBV12-4 to TRBJ1-2; D unclear. The CDR3 consists of 13 residues. Trimming pared 3 bases from V and 0 bases from J, leaving 5 bases between. DNA for the CDR3: TGTGCCAGCAGTTTGGGCGCTAACTATGGCTACACCTTC. Translation gives CASSLGANYGYTF.

The rearrangement joins TRBV5-1 to TRBJ2-7, with a tentative D call TRBD1 (5 bases). Germline assignment: CDR1 SGHRS and CDR2 YFSETQ. Trimming took off 10 bases at V and 0 bases at J, with 11 bases between the two ends. The CDR3 has 12 residues. CDR3 DNA: TGCGCCGAACAGGTTTGCTCCTACGAGCAGTACTTC. The encoded protein is CAEQVCSYEQYF. Full variable domain (outside the CDR3, taken from reference TRBV5-1 and TRBJ2-7): KAGVTQTPRYLIKTRGQQVTLSCSPISGHRSVSWYQQTPGQGLQFLFEYFSETQRNKGNFPGRFSGRQFSNSRSEMNVSTLELGDSALYLCAEQVCSYEQYFGPGTRLTVT.

The rearrangement joins TRBV7-2 to TRBJ2-1; D is unclear. Germline V gives CDR1 SGHTA, CDR2 FQGNSA. V was pared by 1 base and J by 4 bases, with 5 bases between. The CDR3 contains 13 residues. The CDR3 DNA reads as TGTGCCAGCAGCTTAGGGCCGTACAATGAGCAGTTCTTC. Amino acids: CASSLGPYNEQFF. Full variable domain (remainder filled in from reference TRBV7-2 and TRBJ2-1): GAGVSQSPSNKVTEKGKDVELRCDPISGHTALYWYRQSLGQGLEFLIYFQGNSAPDKSGLPSDRFSAERTGGSVSTLTIQRTQQEDSAVYLCASSLGPYNEQFFGPGTRLTVL.

The chain combines TRBV5-4 with TRBJ2-1; 7 bases match TRBD1. V lost 3 bases and J lost 6; bases outside the gene matches: 9. The CDR3 sequence is 15 residues long. The V gene's germline CDR1 is SGHNT and CDR2 YYREEE (reference sequence). CDR3 amino acids: CASSYGQEFANEQFF. DNA for the CDR3: TGTGCCAGCAGCTACGGACAGGAGTTCGCCAATGAGCAGTTCTTC.

The chain employs TRBV19 and TRBJ2-3; no clear D gene. The CDR3 loop spans 13 amino acids. CDR1 is LNHDA, CDR2 SQIVND, per germline (reference sequence). Between the trimmed V and J ends, which lost 4 bases and 0 bases, there was a span of 5 bases. The CDR3 DNA follows: TGTGCCAGTAGTACCCTAAGCACAGATACGCAGTATTTT. Its protein is CASSTLSTDTQYF.

Note on this clone: A read error may account for a junction end that differs from germline. J is TRBJ1-5 and V is TRBV27, with unresolved D. Germline V CDR1 and CDR2: MNHEY, SMNVEV (reference sequence). This CDR3 comprises 13 residues. The CDR3 DNA is TGTGCCAGCTCGCCCGGCGGCAATCAGCCCCAACATTTT. Translated, it gives CASSPGGNQPQHF.

This chain links TRBV9 with TRBJ2-5, with 7 bases that match TRBD2. Germline V gene lookup returns CDR1 SGDLS and CDR2 YYNGEE. Unmatched junction bases numbered 8, after V lost 0 bases and J lost 0 bases. The CDR3 is 17 residues long. CDR3 nucleotides: TGTGCCAGCAGCGTAGGGCCTAGCGGAGCGTACCAAGAGACCCAGTACTTC. It translates to CASSVGPSGAYQETQYF.

The genes are TRBV2 and TRBJ1-5; D gene unclear. The CDR3 has 12 amino acids. V lost 6 bases, J lost 4 bases, and 7 bases lay in between. CDR1 is SNHLY, CDR2 FYNNEI, per germline. CDR3 in DNA: TGTGCCAGCAGCCCCAATAATCAGCCCCAGCATTTT. Translation: CASSPNNQPQHF.

The chain combines TRBV12-5 with TRBJ1-5; D is undetermined. The CDR3 extends over 12 amino acids. Germline V lookup: CDR1 LGHNT, CDR2 FRNRAP. V gave up 6 bases and J gave up 9 bases, with 12 bases separating them. The CDR3 region has the DNA TGTGCTAGTGGCCGCGATTCGGGGCCCCAGCATTTT. Translating it yields CASGRDSGPQHF.

J is TRBJ2-2 and V is TRBV4-2, with TRBD2 as a possible D gene (6 bases). Germline CDR1 and CDR2: LGHNA and YNFKEQ. CDR3 length: 17 amino acids. Between the trimmed V and J ends, which lost 1 base and 1 base, there was a span of 13 bases. The CDR3 loop reads CASSQGVGTENTGELFF. The DNA for the CDR3 is TGTGCCAGCAGCCAAGGAGTAGGGACTGAGAACACCGGGGAGCTGTTTTTT.

The chain carries TRBV15 and TRBJ2-7; D is perhaps TRBD1 (5 bases). The CDR3 has 14 residues. V lost 1 base and J 2 bases, leaving 9 bases between the germline ends. Germline lookup yields CDR1 LNHNV and CDR2 YYDKDF (reference sequence). CDR3 sequence (DNA): TGTGCCACCAGCAGAGCGGCAGGGACCTACGAGCAGTACTTC. This encodes CATSRAAGTYEQYF.

The V and J genes are TRBV6-6 and TRBJ2-1; D not certain. The CDR3 runs 13 residues. The ends were cut back, 0 bases at V and 7 bases at J, with 7 bases in the middle. The germline V gene encodes CDR1 MNHNY and CDR2 SVGAGI (reference sequence). The CDR3 nucleotides read TGTGCCAGCAGTTACTCAGCCACGAATGAGCAGTTCTTC. Translating it yields CASSYSATNEQFF.

This clone is a singleton in its sample. The rearrangement joins TRBV6-5 to TRBJ2-5; 9 positions match TRBD1. The V gene's germline CDR1 is MNHEY and CDR2 SVGAGI. After removal of 6 bases from V and 5 bases from J, the junction contained 10 bases not matched to a gene. The CDR3 consists of 15 residues. CDR3 in amino acids: CASRVSTGGGETQYF. CDR3 DNA sequence: TGTGCCAGCAGGGTCTCAACAGGGGGCGGCGAGACCCAGTACTTC.